What follows describes a single T cell receptor beta chain. Antigen: not known. These data come from a study of cytomegalovirus exposure and HLA in healthy donors. General observations from the study: Immune exposure data for these donors was limited to CMV serostatus.

The PCR ran on 60 Vbeta and 13 Jbeta primers. Repertoires were generated with immunoSEQ multiplex PCR, while TCRdb's copy carries only in-frame clones and drops some. The sample includes some 150,000 clones, around 80% of them seen just once. Input material: PBMCs. The TCR was taken from a man aged 25 to 40 in good health and CMV-seronegative.

CDR3 DNA: TGCGCCAGCAGCTCCGGACAGTGTGAAGCTTTCTTT. Protein sequence: CASSSGQCEAFF. This chain connects TRBV5-1 to TRBJ1-1, with a weak D call TRBD1 (6 bases). This CDR3 is built from 12 residues. V was clipped by 3 bases and J by 7 bases, with 10 bases between them. Germline CDR1 and CDR2: SGHRS and YFSETQ.